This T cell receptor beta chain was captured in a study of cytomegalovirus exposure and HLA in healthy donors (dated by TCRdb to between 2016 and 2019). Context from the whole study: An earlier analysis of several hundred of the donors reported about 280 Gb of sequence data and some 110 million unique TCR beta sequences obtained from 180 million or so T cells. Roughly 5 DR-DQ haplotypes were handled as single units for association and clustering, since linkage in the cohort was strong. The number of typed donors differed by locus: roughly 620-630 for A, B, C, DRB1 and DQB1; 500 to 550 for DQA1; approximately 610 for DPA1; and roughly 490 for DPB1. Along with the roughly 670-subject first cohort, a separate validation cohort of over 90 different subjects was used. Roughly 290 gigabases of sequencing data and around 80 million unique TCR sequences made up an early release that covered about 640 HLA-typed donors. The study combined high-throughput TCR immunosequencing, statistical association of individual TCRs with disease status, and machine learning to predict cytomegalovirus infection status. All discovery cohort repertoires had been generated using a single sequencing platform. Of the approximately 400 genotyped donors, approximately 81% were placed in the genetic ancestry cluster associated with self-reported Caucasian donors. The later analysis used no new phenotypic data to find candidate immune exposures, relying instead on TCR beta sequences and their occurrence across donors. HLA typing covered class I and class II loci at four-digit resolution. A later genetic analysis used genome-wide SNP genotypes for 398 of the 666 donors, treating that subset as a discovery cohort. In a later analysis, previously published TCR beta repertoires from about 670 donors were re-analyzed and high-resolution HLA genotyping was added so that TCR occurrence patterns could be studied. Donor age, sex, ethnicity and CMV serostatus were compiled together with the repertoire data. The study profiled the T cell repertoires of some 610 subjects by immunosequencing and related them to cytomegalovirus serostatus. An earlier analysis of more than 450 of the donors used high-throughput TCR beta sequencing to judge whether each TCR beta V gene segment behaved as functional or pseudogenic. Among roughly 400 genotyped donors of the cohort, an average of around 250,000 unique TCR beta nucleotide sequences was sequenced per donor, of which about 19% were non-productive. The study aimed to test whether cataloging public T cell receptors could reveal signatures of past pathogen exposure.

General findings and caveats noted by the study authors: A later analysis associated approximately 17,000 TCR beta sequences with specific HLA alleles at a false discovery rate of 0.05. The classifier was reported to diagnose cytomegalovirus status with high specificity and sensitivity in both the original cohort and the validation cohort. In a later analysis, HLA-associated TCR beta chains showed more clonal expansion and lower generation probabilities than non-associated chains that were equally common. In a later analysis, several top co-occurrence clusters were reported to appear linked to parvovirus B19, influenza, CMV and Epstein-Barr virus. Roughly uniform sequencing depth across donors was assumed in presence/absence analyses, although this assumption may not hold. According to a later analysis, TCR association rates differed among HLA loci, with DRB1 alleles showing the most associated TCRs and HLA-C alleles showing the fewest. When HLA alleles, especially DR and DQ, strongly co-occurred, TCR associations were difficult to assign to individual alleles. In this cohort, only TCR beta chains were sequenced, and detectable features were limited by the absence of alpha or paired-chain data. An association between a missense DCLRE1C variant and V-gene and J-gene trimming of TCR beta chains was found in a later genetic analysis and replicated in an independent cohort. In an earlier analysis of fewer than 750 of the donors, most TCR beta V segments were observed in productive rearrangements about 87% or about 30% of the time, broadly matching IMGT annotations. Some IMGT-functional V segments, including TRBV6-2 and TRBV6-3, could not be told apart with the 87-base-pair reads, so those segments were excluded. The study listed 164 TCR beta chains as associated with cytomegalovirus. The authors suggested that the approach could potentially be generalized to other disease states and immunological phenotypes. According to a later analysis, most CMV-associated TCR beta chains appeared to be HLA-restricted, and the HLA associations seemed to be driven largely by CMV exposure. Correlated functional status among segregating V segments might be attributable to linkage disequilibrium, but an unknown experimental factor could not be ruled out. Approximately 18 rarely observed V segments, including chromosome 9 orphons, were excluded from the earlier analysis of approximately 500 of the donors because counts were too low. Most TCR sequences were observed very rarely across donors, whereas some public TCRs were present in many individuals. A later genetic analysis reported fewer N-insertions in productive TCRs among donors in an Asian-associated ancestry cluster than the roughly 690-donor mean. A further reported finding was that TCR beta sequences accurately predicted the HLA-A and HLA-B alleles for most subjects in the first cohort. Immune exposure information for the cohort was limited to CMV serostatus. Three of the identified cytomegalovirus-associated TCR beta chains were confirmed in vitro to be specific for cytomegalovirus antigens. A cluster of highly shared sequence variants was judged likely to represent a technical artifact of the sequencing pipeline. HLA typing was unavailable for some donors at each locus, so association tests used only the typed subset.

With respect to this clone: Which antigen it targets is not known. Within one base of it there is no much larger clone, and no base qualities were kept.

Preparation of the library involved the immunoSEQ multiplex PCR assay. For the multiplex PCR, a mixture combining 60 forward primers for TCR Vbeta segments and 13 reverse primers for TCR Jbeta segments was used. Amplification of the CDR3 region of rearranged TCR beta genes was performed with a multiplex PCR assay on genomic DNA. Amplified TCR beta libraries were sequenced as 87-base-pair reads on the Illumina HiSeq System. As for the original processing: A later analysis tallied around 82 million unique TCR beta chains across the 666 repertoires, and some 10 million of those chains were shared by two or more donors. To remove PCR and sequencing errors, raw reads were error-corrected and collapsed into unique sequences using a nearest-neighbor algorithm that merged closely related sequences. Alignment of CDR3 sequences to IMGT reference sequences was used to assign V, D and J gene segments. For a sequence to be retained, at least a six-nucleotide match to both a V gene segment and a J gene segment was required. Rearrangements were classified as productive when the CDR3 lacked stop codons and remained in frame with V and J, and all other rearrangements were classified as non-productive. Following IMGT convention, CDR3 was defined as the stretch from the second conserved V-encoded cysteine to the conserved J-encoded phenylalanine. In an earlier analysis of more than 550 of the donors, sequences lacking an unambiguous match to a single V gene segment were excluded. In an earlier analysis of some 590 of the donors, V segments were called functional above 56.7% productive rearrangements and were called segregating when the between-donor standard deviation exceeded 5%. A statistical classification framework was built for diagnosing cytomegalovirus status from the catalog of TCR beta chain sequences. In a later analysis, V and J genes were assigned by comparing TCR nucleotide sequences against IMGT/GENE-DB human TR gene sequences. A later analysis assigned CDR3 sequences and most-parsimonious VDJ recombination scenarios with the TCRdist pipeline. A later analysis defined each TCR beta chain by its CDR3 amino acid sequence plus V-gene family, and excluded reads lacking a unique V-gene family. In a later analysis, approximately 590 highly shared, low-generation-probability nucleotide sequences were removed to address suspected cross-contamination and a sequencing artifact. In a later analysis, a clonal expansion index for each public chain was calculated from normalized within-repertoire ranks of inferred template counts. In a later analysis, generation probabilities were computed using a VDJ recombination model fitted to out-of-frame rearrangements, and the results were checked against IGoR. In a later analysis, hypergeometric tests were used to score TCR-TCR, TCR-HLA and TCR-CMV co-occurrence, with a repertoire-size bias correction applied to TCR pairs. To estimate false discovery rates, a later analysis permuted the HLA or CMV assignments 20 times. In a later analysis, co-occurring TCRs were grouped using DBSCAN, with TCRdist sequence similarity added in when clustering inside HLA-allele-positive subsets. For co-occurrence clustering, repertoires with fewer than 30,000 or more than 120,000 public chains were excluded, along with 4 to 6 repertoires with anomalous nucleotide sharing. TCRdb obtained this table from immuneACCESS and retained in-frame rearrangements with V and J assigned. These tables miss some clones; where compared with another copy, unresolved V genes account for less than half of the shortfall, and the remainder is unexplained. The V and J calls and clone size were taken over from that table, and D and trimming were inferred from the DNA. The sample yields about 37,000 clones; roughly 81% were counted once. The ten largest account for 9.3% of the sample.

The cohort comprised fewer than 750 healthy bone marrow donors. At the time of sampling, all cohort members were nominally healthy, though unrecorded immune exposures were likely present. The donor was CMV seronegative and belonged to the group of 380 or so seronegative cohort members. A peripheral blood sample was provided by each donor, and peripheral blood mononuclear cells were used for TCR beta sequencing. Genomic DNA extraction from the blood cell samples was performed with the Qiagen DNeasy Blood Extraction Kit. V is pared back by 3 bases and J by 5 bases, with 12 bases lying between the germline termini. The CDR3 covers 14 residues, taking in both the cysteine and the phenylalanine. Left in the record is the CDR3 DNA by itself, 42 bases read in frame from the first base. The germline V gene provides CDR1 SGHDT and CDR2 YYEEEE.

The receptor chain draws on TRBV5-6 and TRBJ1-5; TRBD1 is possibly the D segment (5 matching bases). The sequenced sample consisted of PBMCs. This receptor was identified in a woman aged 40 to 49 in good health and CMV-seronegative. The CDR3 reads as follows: CASSWFRGDQPQHF. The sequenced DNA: TGTGCCAGCAGCTGGTTTCGGGGGGATCAGCCCCAGCATTTT. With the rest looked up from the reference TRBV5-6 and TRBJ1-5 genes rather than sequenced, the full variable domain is DAGVTQSPTHLIKTRGQQVTLRCSPKSGHDTVSWYQQALGQGPQFIFQYYEEEERQRGNFPDRFSGHQFPNYSSELNVNALLLGDSALYLCASSWFRGDQPQHFGDGTRLSIL.